The 25 T cell receptor beta chains listed next were all sequenced from one sample in a study of OX40 agonist ivuxolimab in advanced cancers. Data came from immunoSEQ multiplex PCR; TCRdb stores just in-frame clones and leaves some out. The sample has under 80,000 clones, approximately 95% seen once. The source material was CD4+ or CD8+ T cells sorted from blood, sampled in a trial of the OX40 agonist ivuxolimab. The source is an adult with an advanced solid tumor such as melanoma, head and neck, liver or kidney cancer.

This chain links TRBV28 with TRBJ1-6; a weak D match, TRBD1 (6 bases). Germline V gene lookup returns CDR1 MDHEN and CDR2 SYDVKM. Trimming took off 1 base at V and 6 bases at J, with 10 bases between the two ends. The CDR3 contains 15 residues. The CDR3 region is CASSLLQGGNSPLHF. The DNA for the CDR3 is TGTGCCAGCAGTTTATTACAGGGAGGTAATTCACCCCTCCACTTT. Complete variable domain (other parts from reference TRBV28 and TRBJ1-6): DVKVTQSSRYLVKRTGEKVFLECVQDMDHENMFWYRQDPGLGLRLIYFSYDVKMKEKGDIPEGYSVSREKKERFSLILESASTNQTSMYLCASSLLQGGNSPLHFGNGTRLTVT.

This rearrangement joins TRBV7-9 to TRBJ1-6; TRBD1 might be the D (5 bases). V gave up 5 bases and J gave up 3 bases, with 14 bases separating them. The CDR3 sequence is 16 residues long. The V gene's germline CDR1 is SEHNR and CDR2 FQNEAQ (reference sequence). The CDR3, as DNA: TGTGCCAGCAGCCCCGAAACCGGGGGCTATAATTCACCCCTCCACTTT. This codes for CASSPETGGYNSPLHF.

V gene TRBV5-1 combines with J gene TRBJ2-5, with D unresolved. The ends were cut back, 0 bases at V and 2 bases at J, with 20 bases in the middle. Germline CDR1 reads SGHRS; CDR2 reads YFSETQ. This CDR3 spans 18 amino acids. CDR3 in amino acids: CASSLGSGSRLHQETQYF. In nucleotides, the CDR3 is TGCGCCAGCAGCTTGGGATCAGGTTCTAGGCTTCATCAAGAGACCCAGTACTTC.

The J gene is TRBJ2-7, the V gene TRBV4-2; TRBD1 matches 9 bases. From germline, CDR1 is LGHNA and CDR2 YNFKEQ. This CDR3 is built from 15 residues. The V segment lost 3 bases and the J segment 4 bases; nucleotides outside the gene matches: 7. The DNA of the CDR3 is TGTGCCAGCAGCCAGGGACAGGGCTACTCGTACGAGCAGTACTTC. Its translation: CASSQGQGYSYEQYF.

The V and J genes are TRBV6-5 and TRBJ1-3; possibly TRBD1 for D (5 bases). V dropped 6 bases and J dropped 1 base, with 13 bases sitting between them. The CDR3 spans 15 residues. Germline-derived CDR1 and CDR2 are MNHEY and SVGAGI. CDR3 loop: CASRDLPGSGNTIYF. The DNA for the CDR3 is TGTGCCAGCAGGGACTTACCAGGGTCTGGAAACACCATATATTTT.

The chain links TRBV6-1 to TRBJ2-2; TRBD1 agrees at 7 bases. The ends lost 4 bases at V and 2 bases at J; junction bases unmatched: 7. CDR1 and CDR2 (germline): MNHNS, SASEGT. The CDR3 totals 16 residues. Here the CDR3 reads CASSAGTAFNTGELFF. CDR3 in DNA: TGTGCCAGCAGTGCGGGGACAGCTTTTAACACCGGGGAGCTGTTTTTT.

The V call is TRBV28, the J call TRBJ2-7; 7 bases are a match to TRBD1. Trimming cost V 8 bases and J 5 bases; bases outside gene matches: 9. Germline CDR1 and CDR2: MDHEN and SYDVKM. This CDR3 is 13 amino acids long. CDR3 DNA sequence: TGTGCCAGCCACCGACAGGGTGACCACGAGCAGTACTTC. Translated, it gives CASHRQGDHEQYF. Full variable domain (rest looked up from reference TRBV28 and TRBJ2-7): DVKVTQSSRYLVKRTGEKVFLECVQDMDHENMFWYRQDPGLGLRLIYFSYDVKMKEKGDIPEGYSVSREKKERFSLILESASTNQTSMYLCASHRQGDHEQYFGPGTRLTVT.

In its sample, this clone was seen once. The chain uses TRBV11-3 and TRBJ2-2; 9 bases are shared with TRBD2. V shed 7 bases, J shed 5 bases, and the junction held 11 bases outside the gene matches. CDR3 length: 16 residues. Germline V CDR1 and CDR2: SGHNT, YENEEA. The CDR3 region is CASTLGSGSETGELFF. In DNA form, the CDR3 reads TGTGCCAGCACTCTCGGTAGCGGGAGTGAAACCGGGGAGCTGTTTTTT.

This chain uses TRBV11-2 with TRBJ1-1; D gene uncertain. This CDR3 has 14 amino acids. Germline assignment: CDR1 SGHAT and CDR2 FQNNGV. V lost 2 bases, J lost 1 base, and 8 bases lay in between. CDR3 loop: CASSLIMENTEAFF. The DNA for the CDR3 is TGTGCCAGCAGCTTAATTATGGAGAACACTGAAGCTTTCTTT.

The chain uses TRBV28 and TRBJ2-1; TRBD2 matches 14 bases. This CDR3 has 17 residues. Germline CDR1 and CDR2: MDHEN and SYDVKM. Trimming cost V 6 bases and J 5 bases; bases outside gene matches: 9. The CDR3 here is CASSTTSGRAFDNEQFF. The CDR3, as DNA: TGTGCCAGCAGCACGACTAGCGGGAGGGCCTTCGACAATGAGCAGTTCTTC.

CDR3 sequence reads: CASSQGAGGSRQDTQYF. The DNA for the CDR3 is TGCGCCAGCAGCCAAGGAGCGGGGGGGAGCCGACAGGATACGCAGTATTTT. The V call is TRBV4-3, the J call TRBJ2-3, with 10 bases fitting TRBD2. The CDR3 is 17 amino acids. In germline, CDR1 is LGHNA, CDR2 YSLEER. V trimming: 1 base; J trimming: 6 bases; junction bases outside the gene matches: 10.

The J gene is TRBJ2-1, the V gene TRBV7-2; 13 bases agree with TRBD2. The CDR3 consists of 16 residues. The trim removed 4 bases at V and 7 bases at J, leaving 7 bases unmatched. The germline V gene has CDR1 SGHTA and CDR2 FQGNSA. The DNA for the CDR3 is TGTGCCAGCAGCTCGGGACTAGCGGGGAGTCTTAATGAGCAGTTCTTC. This encodes CASSSGLAGSLNEQFF.

V gene TRBV5-4 combines with J gene TRBJ1-1; unclear D gene. The germline V gene has CDR1 SGHNT and CDR2 YYREEE (reference sequence). The V gene lost 4 bases and the J gene lost 5 bases, with 18 bases spanning the gap. The CDR3 length is 15 residues. In DNA form, the CDR3 reads TGTGCCAGCAGCGCTGCGTCGGGAAGCCGGACTGAAGCTTTCTTT. It codes for CASSAASGSRTEAFF.

This rearrangement joins TRBV5-1 to TRBJ1-1; D remains unclear. The CDR3 runs 13 residues. CDR1 and CDR2 (germline): SGHRS, YFSETQ. Deletions cut 2 bases from V and 3 bases from J, with 8 bases between. CDR3 in DNA: TGCGCCAGCAGCTTTAGTGGGGACACTGAAGCTTTCTTT. Protein: CASSFSGDTEAFF. The complete variable domain, with remaining parts taken from reference TRBV5-1 and TRBJ1-1, reads KAGVTQTPRYLIKTRGQQVTLSCSPISGHRSVSWYQQTPGQGLQFLFEYFSETQRNKGNFPGRFSGRQFSNSRSEMNVSTLELGDSALYLCASSFSGDTEAFFGQGTRLTVV.

The genes are TRBV27 and TRBJ2-5, with D possibly called TRBD1 or TRBD2 (5 bases each). This CDR3 region has 15 residues. V lost 5 bases and J 5 bases, leaving 18 bases between the germline ends. CDR1 is MNHEY, CDR2 SMNVEV, per germline (reference sequence). The CDR3 is CASSGLGTPPETQYF. CDR3 bases: TGTGCCAGCAGTGGCCTCGGGACGCCTCCCGAGACCCAGTACTTC.

The V gene is TRBV5-1, the J gene TRBJ2-1; 8 bases are shared with TRBD1. V lost 0 bases, J lost 5 bases, and 13 bases stayed unmatched. The CDR3 extends over 18 amino acids. Germline loops: CDR1 SGHRS, CDR2 YFSETQ. The chain's CDR3 is CASSLGQGLIGSHNEQFF. The CDR3 DNA follows: TGCGCCAGCAGCTTGGGACAGGGGTTAATAGGCTCACACAATGAGCAGTTCTTC.

The V gene is TRBV7-9, the J gene TRBJ1-4, with D unclear. The germline CDR1 and CDR2 sequences are SEHNR and FQNEAQ (reference sequence). CDR3 length: 14 amino acids. V shed 3 bases and J shed 3 bases, with 8 bases lying between them. CDR3 sequence (DNA): TGTGCCAGCAGCTTGTCCGGGGCTAATGAAAAACTGTTTTTT. It specifies CASSLSGANEKLFF.

The chain employs TRBV30 and TRBJ1-6, with D tentatively TRBD1 (6 bases). The CDR3 consists of 15 residues. CDR1 is GTSNPN, CDR2 SVGIG, per germline (reference sequence). With 3 bases removed from V and 7 bases from J, the gap between germline ends came to 16 bases. This CDR3 is CAWRPGGRENSPLHF. The CDR3 DNA is TGTGCCTGGAGACCGGGGGGGCGCGAGAATTCACCCCTCCACTTT.

The rearrangement uses TRBV19 and TRBJ2-2; D uncertain. The germline gives CDR1 LNHDA, CDR2 SQIVND (reference sequence). Trimming cost V 4 bases and J 2 bases, with 14 bases left between them. This CDR3 comprises 16 residues. CDR3 sequence (DNA): TGTGCCAGTAGTACGGCTGCGATGCTAAACACCGGGGAGCTGTTTTTT. Its protein is CASSTAAMLNTGELFF.

The rearrangement joins TRBV19 to TRBJ2-4, with a possible D match to TRBD2 (5 bases). This CDR3 has 16 residues. Germline-derived CDR1 and CDR2 are LNHDA and SQIVND (reference sequence). The germline V and J ends were trimmed by 5 bases and 6 bases, with 20 bases remaining between them. CDR3 sequence (DNA): TGTGCCAGTAGTCAGACTGCCCAAGGAGGTGTAAACATTCAGTACTTC. It specifies CASSQTAQGGVNIQYF.

This rearrangement joins TRBV5-1 to TRBJ2-2; D is tentatively TRBD1 or TRBD2 (6 bases each). Germline-derived CDR1 and CDR2 are SGHRS and YFSETQ. The V and J ends lost 0 bases and 6 bases respectively, with 15 bases between them. The CDR3 sequence is 16 residues long. The CDR3: CASSLGVGGRSGELFF. For the CDR3, the DNA is TGCGCCAGCAGCTTGGGAGTGGGGGGCCGGTCCGGGGAGCTGTTTTTT.

The CDR3 DNA is TGCGCCAGCAGCTTCCACAGGGGGTCCTACGAGCAGTACTTC. It translates to CASSFHRGSYEQYF. The chain employs TRBV5-1 and TRBJ2-7; 8 bases are a match to TRBD1. The germline CDR1 and CDR2 sequences are SGHRS and YFSETQ. The CDR3 contains 14 residues. After removal of 2 bases from V and 1 base from J, the junction contained 2 bases not matched to a gene.

V usage is TRBV5-1 and J usage is TRBJ1-2; 8 bases align to TRBD1. Germline assignment: CDR1 SGHRS and CDR2 YFSETQ. V trimming: 0 bases; J trimming: 0 bases; junction bases outside the gene matches: 13. The CDR3 has 19 amino acids. The CDR3 nucleotides read TGCGCCAGCAGCTTGGGAAGCGGGGGGACAGGAGAATCTAACTATGGCTACACCTTC. As protein: CASSLGSGGTGESNYGYTF. Filled out from reference TRBV5-1 and TRBJ1-2, the complete variable domain reads KAGVTQTPRYLIKTRGQQVTLSCSPISGHRSVSWYQQTPGQGLQFLFEYFSETQRNKGNFPGRFSGRQFSNSRSEMNVSTLELGDSALYLCASSLGSGGTGESNYGYTFGSGTRLTVV.

The chain combines TRBV11-2 with TRBJ2-7; no clear D gene. The CDR3 runs to 13 residues. Trimming took off 1 base at V and 12 bases at J, with 16 bases between the two ends. The germline gives CDR1 SGHAT, CDR2 FQNNGV. The DNA of the CDR3 is TGTGCCAGCAGCTTAGTATATAACGACTGGTTGTACTTC. Amino acid sequence: CASSLVYNDWLYF.

J is TRBJ1-2 and V is TRBV30; D ambiguous. CDR1 GTSNPN and CDR2 SVGIG come from the germline V gene (reference sequence). The CDR3 is made up of 10 amino acids. The V end lost 8 bases, the J end lost 7 bases, and 11 bases lay between the germline ends. In DNA form, the CDR3 reads TGTGCCCCCCGCCCAGGTGGCTACACCTTC. This translates into CAPRPGGYTF. Together with reference TRBV30 and TRBJ1-2, the CDR3 gives the full variable domain: SQTIHQWPATLVQPVGSPLSLECTVEGTSNPNLYWYRQAAGRGLQLLFYSVGIGQISSEVPQNLSASRPQDRQFILSSKKLLLSDSGFYLCAPRPGGYTFGSGTRLTVV.